The 19 T cell receptor beta chains listed next were all sequenced from one sample in a study of blood T cell repertoires in COVID-19. Clones were sequenced by immunoSEQ multiplex PCR, and TCRdb holds only the in-frame ones, with some missing. The sample shows roughly 250,000 clones, approximately 79% of them seen only once. Sequencing was performed on peripheral blood. These receptors came from a woman over 75 with active or convalescent COVID-19.

The V and J genes are TRBV6-1 and TRBJ2-1; 10 bases agree with TRBD2. The junction had 6 bases not matched to a gene; V was cut back by 1 base and J by 12 bases. Germline V gene sequence: CDR1 MNHNS, CDR2 SASEGT. The CDR3 totals 14 residues. The CDR3 spells CASSEGGSGRPQFF. The DNA of the CDR3 is TGTGCCAGCAGTGAAGGTGGTAGCGGGAGGCCGCAGTTCTTC.

The chain employs TRBV7-9 and TRBJ2-1, with D perhaps matching TRBD2 (5 bases). Germline CDR1 and CDR2: SEHNR and FQNEAQ (reference sequence). This CDR3 spans 13 amino acids. Trimming left V 5 bases short and J 8 bases short, with 13 bases between. The CDR3 nucleotides are TGTGCCAGCAGCCGAGGGCTAGCATATGAGCAGTTCTTC. Translated, it gives CASSRGLAYEQFF.

The rearrangement uses TRBV10-1 and TRBJ2-1, with a weak D call TRBD1 (6 bases). CDR1 and CDR2 from the germline V gene are WNHNN and SYGVQD (reference sequence). The CDR3 covers 14 residues. V lost 3 bases and J 8 bases, leaving 14 bases between the germline ends. The CDR3 DNA follows: TGCGCCAGCAGTGATTTTCAGGGGTGGGATGAGCAGTTCTTC. The encoded protein is CASSDFQGWDEQFF.

This clone was picked up a small number of times. This chain links TRBV6-1 with TRBJ1-3; perhaps TRBD1 as D (6 bases). The germline gives CDR1 MNHNS, CDR2 SASEGT. The CDR3 has 17 amino acids. The V end lost 3 bases, the J end lost 0 bases, and 15 bases lay between the germline ends. CDR3 sequence (DNA): TGTGCCAGCAGTGACAGCCGACAGGCGAGCTCTGGAAACACCATATATTTT. Its protein product is CASSDSRQASSGNTIYF.

This chain connects TRBV20-1 to TRBJ2-5; perhaps TRBD1 as D (5 bases). The germline CDR1 and CDR2 sequences are DFQATT and SNEGSKA (reference sequence). The CDR3 runs to 13 residues. The V and J ends lost 3 bases and 2 bases respectively, with 10 bases between them. CDR3 sequence (DNA): TGCAGTGCTAGTAAGACAGTACAAGAGACCCAGTACTTC. It translates to CSASKTVQETQYF.

This chain connects TRBV28 to TRBJ1-4; TRBD1 matches at 10 bases. CDR1 and CDR2 from the germline V gene are MDHEN and SYDVKM. Germline trimming cut 6 bases from V and 5 bases from J; bases unmatched to any gene: 6. The CDR3 contains 15 residues. The CDR3 DNA is TGTGCCAGCAGGCCGACAGGGGGCCTGAATGAAAAACTGTTTTTT. Translating it yields CASRPTGGLNEKLFF.

The rearrangement links TRBV11-2 to TRBJ2-7; the D gene is possibly TRBD2 (6 bases). The V gene lost 3 bases and the J gene lost 7 bases, with 7 bases spanning the gap. The CDR3 length is 11 residues. Germline V gene data show CDR1 as SGHAT and CDR2 as FQNNGV. The CDR3 protein is CASSFRGEQYF. CDR3 DNA: TGTGCCAGCAGCTTCCGGGGGGAGCAGTACTTC.

DNA of the CDR3: TGTGCCAGCAGCTTAGGAGTCTGGCGGGAGGCGAGTAATGAGCAGTTCTTC. Translating gives CASSLGVWREASNEQFF. The gene calls are TRBV11-3 and TRBJ2-1; 8 positions agree with TRBD2. Germline trimming cut 1 base from V and 7 bases from J; bases unmatched to any gene: 12. This CDR3 has 17 amino acids. Germline CDR1 SGHNT, CDR2 YENEEA.

J is TRBJ2-3 and V is TRBV3-1 (or the pseudogene TRBV3-2), with 12 bases lining up with TRBD1. Germline loops: CDR1 LGHDT, CDR2 YNNKEL (reference sequence). The CDR3 covers 16 residues. The V segment lost 4 bases and the J segment 3 bases; nucleotides outside the gene matches: 5. The chain's CDR3 is CASSPGTGGLTDTQYF. The CDR3 bases are TGTGCCAGCAGCCCCGGGACAGGGGGCCTAACAGATACGCAGTATTTT.

The rearrangement links TRBV19 to TRBJ1-6; D unresolved. Trimming shortened V by 5 bases and J by 7 bases, and 9 bases separated the two germline ends. CDR3 length: 13 residues. Germline CDR1 is LNHDA and CDR2 is SQIVND (reference sequence). For the CDR3, the DNA is TGTGCCAGTAGTGAGGGTTGGAATTCACCCCTCCACTTT. Translation gives CASSEGWNSPLHF.

The chain carries TRBV5-4 and TRBJ1-2; the D gene is possibly TRBD1 (5 bases). Trimming removed 2 bases at V and 2 bases at J, with 16 bases between. Germline V gene data show CDR1 as SGHNT and CDR2 as YYREEE (reference sequence). The CDR3 totals 16 residues. The CDR3 region is CASSLFGGGYNYGYTF. CDR3 bases: TGTGCCAGCAGCTTATTCGGTGGGGGGTACAACTATGGCTACACCTTC.

The rearrangement links TRBV10-3 to TRBJ2-1; the match to TRBD1 covers 8 bases. V lost 8 bases to trimming and J lost 5 bases; unmatched junction nucleotides: 5. The CDR3 length is 13 residues. Per the germline V gene, CDR1 is ENHRY and CDR2 is SYGVKD. The CDR3 region has the DNA TGTGCCATCCTCGGACAGGGCCACAATGAGCAGTTCTTC. Amino acids: CAILGQGHNEQFF.

The rearrangement uses TRBV28 and TRBJ2-5; TRBD2 matches 14 bases. The CDR3 runs 19 residues. Trimming took 7 bases from V and 3 from J; bases not matched to a gene: 16. The germline gives CDR1 MDHEN, CDR2 SYDVKM. The DNA of the CDR3 is TGTGCCAGCATGGGTTCCCGACTAGCGGGGGGGGAACGGAAAGAGACCCAGTACTTC. This gives the protein CASMGSRLAGGERKETQYF.

V and J are TRBV2 and TRBJ1-2, with TRBD1 as a possible D gene (5 bases). Per the germline V gene, CDR1 is SNHLY and CDR2 is FYNNEI. V shed 3 bases and J shed 0 bases, with 8 bases lying between them. This CDR3 contains 14 residues. This CDR3 reads CASSEGGPNYGYTF. CDR3 nucleotides: TGTGCCAGCAGTGAGGGGGGTCCTAACTATGGCTACACCTTC.

The chain has TRBV7-2 and TRBJ2-1, with D possibly TRBD1 on 5 matching bases. V was trimmed by 5 bases and J by 7 bases, leaving 9 bases between them. CDR1 and CDR2 (germline): SGHTA, FQGNSA. The CDR3 totals 12 residues. For the CDR3, the DNA is TGTGCCAGCAGCAGGGGAAGGAATGAGCAGTTCTTC. Translation: CASSRGRNEQFF.

The rearrangement uses TRBV10-3 and TRBJ1-6; TRBD1 agrees at 9 bases. Germline lookup yields CDR1 ENHRY and CDR2 SYGVKD. CDR3 length: 14 amino acids. V gave up 6 bases and J gave up 9 bases; unmatched junction bases: 6. CDR3 nucleotides: TGTGCCATCAGCCGGGACAGGGTATCTTCACCCCTCCACTTT. It is translated as CAISRDRVSSPLHF.

This chain links TRBV28 with TRBJ2-1, with D perhaps matching TRBD2 (5 bases). Trimming left V 1 base short and J 4 bases short, with 8 bases between. The germline V gene encodes CDR1 MDHEN and CDR2 SYDVKM. The CDR3 totals 14 residues. The CDR3 DNA reads as TGTGCCAGCAGTTTATTAGGGAGTTACAATGAGCAGTTCTTC. Amino acid sequence: CASSLLGSYNEQFF.

The J gene is TRBJ1-2, the V gene TRBV2; unclear D gene. V gave up 8 bases and J gave up 0 bases, with 10 bases separating them. CDR3 length: 13 amino acids. Germline V gene sequence: CDR1 SNHLY, CDR2 FYNNEI. The CDR3 region has the DNA TGTGCCAGCGTGGGAGAAGCTAACTATGGCTACACCTTC. This codes for CASVGEANYGYTF.

The chain recombines TRBV5-1 with TRBJ1-1; TRBD1 aligns across 10 bases. Germline V gene data show CDR1 as SGHRS and CDR2 as YFSETQ. Losses at the gene ends were 0 bases for V and 4 bases for J; bases not matched to a gene: 6. This CDR3 spans 16 amino acids. DNA for the CDR3: TGCGCCAGCAGCTTGGGGACAGGGGGTATTGGCACTGAAGCTTTCTTT. This encodes CASSLGTGGIGTEAFF.